This T cell receptor beta chain originates from a study of CD8 T cells in ankylosing spondylitis. Germline V CDR1 and CDR2: SGHRS, YFSETQ. This CDR3 comprises 15 residues. Trimming stripped 0 bases from V and 4 bases from J, with 10 bases between. This clonotype was counted ten times or more. MiXCR, run by TCRdb on the 5' RACE reads, gives a single entry per CDR3 protein. The sample holds about 110,000 distinct CDR3 sequences; 24% are singletons and the top ten take 10% to 15%. The specimen was synovial fluid, either unsorted or a sorted T cell fraction (not recorded which). This chain uses TRBV5-1 with TRBJ1-4; D call uncertain. The TCR comes from a male donor with ankylosing spondylitis. This chain's CDR3 is CASSLGDYLNEKLFF. The CDR3 DNA reads as TGCGCCAGCAGCTTGGGGGATTATCTTAATGAAAAACTGTTTTTT.